This entry features one TCR beta chain sequence. Unmatched junction bases numbered 3, after V lost 3 bases and J lost 0 bases. This CDR3 spans 15 amino acids. In germline, CDR1 is SGHTA, CDR2 FQGNSA. 13 Jbeta primers and 60 Vbeta primers were used for the PCR. The data were produced by immunoSEQ multiplex PCR, yet TCRdb's version contains in-frame clones alone and is incomplete. The sample lists some 150,000 clones, around 84% occurring once. The sample originates from a study of cytomegalovirus exposure and HLA in healthy donors. Specimen: PBMCs. This chain links TRBV7-2 with TRBJ2-3; 7 bases agree with TRBD1. The TCR comes from a man over 45 in good health and CMV-seronegative. This CDR3 is CASSFWDSSTDTQYF. In nucleotides, the CDR3 is TGTGCCAGCAGCTTCTGGGACAGTAGCACAGATACGCAGTATTTT. Filled out from reference TRBV7-2 and TRBJ2-3, the complete variable domain reads GAGVSQSPSNKVTEKGKDVELRCDPISGHTALYWYRQSLGQGLEFLIYFQGNSAPDKSGLPSDRFSAERTGGSVSTLTIQRTQQEDSAVYLCASSFWDSSTDTQYFGPGTRLTVL.